This is a list of T cell receptor beta chains from one sample in a study of human T cells and chemical hapten exposure. TCRdb re-analysed the RACE reads in MiXCR, keeping a single row per CDR3 protein. The table lists hundreds of thousands of distinct CDR3 sequences, about 6.3% of them singletons. The specimen comprised whole blood, sampled in connection with sensitization to the hapten diphenylcyclopropenone (DPC). The receptors here all came from a woman younger than 35 with alopecia areata. Some clones in this sample may be carry-over from other donors' samples. Both conserved end residues are part of each CDR3. The D gene is left open where the match is weak. Clone size, where shown, is once, few, many, or a class for clones that have expanded.

D: -
size: many
J: TRBJ1-1
V: TRBV20-1
DNA: TGCAGTGCTAGAGATCAAGGAACCGGGGCTTTCTTT
CDR3: CSARDQGTGAFF

D: -
size: few
J: TRBJ1-1
V: TRBV6-2/TRBV6-3
DNA: TGTGCCAGCAGACCCCATATTGGACCGTTAAACACTGAAGCTTTCTTT
CDR3: CASRPHIGPLNTEAFF

D: -
size: -
J: TRBJ1-5
V: TRBV4-3
DNA: TGCGCCAGCAGCCAAGTTTCAGGGGCCAATCAGCCCCAGCATTTT
CDR3: CASSQVSGANQPQHF

D: TRBD2
size: -
J: TRBJ2-3
V: TRBV6-5
DNA: TGTGCCAGCAGTTCTATTAGCGGGGGGGCCAAAGATACGCAGTATTTT
CDR3: CASSSISGGAKDTQYF

D: -
size: -
J: TRBJ1-6
V: TRBV5-6
DNA: TGTGCCAGCAGCTTGTACGGGAATTCACCCCTCCACTTT
CDR3: CASSLYGNSPLHF

D: -
size: many
J: TRBJ1-1
V: TRBV6-1
DNA: TGTGCCAGCAGTACAGGGTGGAGCACTGAAGCTTTCTTT
CDR3: CASSTGWSTEAFF

D: -
size: -
J: TRBJ2-7
V: TRBV2
DNA: TGTGCCAGCAGTGAAGTGGGGGCGGGCGAGCAGTACTTC
CDR3: CASSEVGAGEQYF

D: -
size: few
J: TRBJ1-6
V: TRBV3-1
DNA: TGTGCCAGCGGCACAACAGGGTTCAATTCACCCCTCCACTTT
CDR3: CASGTTGFNSPLHF

D: TRBD2
size: -
J: TRBJ2-2
V: TRBV6-5
DNA: TGTGCCAGCAGTTACGGGAGGACTAGGAACACCGGGGAGCTGTTTTTT
CDR3: CASSYGRTRNTGELFF

D: TRBD1
size: few
J: TRBJ1-1
V: TRBV6-2/TRBV6-3
DNA: TGTGCCACGGGGACAGGACGACGATCTTTCTTT
CDR3: CATGTGRRSFF

D: -
size: few
J: TRBJ1-3
V: TRBV4-3
DNA: TGCGCCAGCAGCCAAGATTTTGGACAGTCCCGAACTGGAAACACCATATATTTT
CDR3: CASSQDFGQSRTGNTIYF

D: -
size: -
J: TRBJ2-2
V: TRBV7-9
DNA: TGTGCCAGCACCCCCCCCGGAGGAACCCCCACCGGGGAGCTGTTTTTT
CDR3: CASTPPGGTPTGELFF

D: -
size: -
J: TRBJ1-2
V: TRBV2
DNA: TGTGCCACCCTTCCCTTCCGAAGTACCTATGGCTACACCTTC
CDR3: CATLPFRSTYGYTF

D: -
size: -
J: TRBJ1-6
V: TRBV6-1
DNA: TGTGCCAGCAGTGAGACAGTGAGAAGTTCACCCCTCCACTTT
CDR3: CASSETVRSSPLHF

D: -
size: many
J: TRBJ1-6
V: TRBV6-2/TRBV6-3
DNA: TGTGCCAGCACCGCAGGGCGGAGGACTACGCTAAAGAATTCACCCCTCCACTTT
CDR3: CASTAGRRTTLKNSPLHF

D: -
size: many
J: TRBJ2-3
V: TRBV5-1
DNA: TGCGCCAGCAGCTTGGAGCGGCCTGGCACAGATACGCAGTATTTT
CDR3: CASSLERPGTDTQYF

D: TRBD1
size: few
J: TRBJ2-1
V: TRBV7-9
DNA: TGTGCCAGCAGCTTAGGGGACAGGCTAGTGGGTGAGCAGTTCTTC
CDR3: CASSLGDRLVGEQFF

D: TRBD1
size: few
J: TRBJ2-3
V: TRBV5-1
DNA: TGCGCCAGCAGATCGGAGCCGGGACAGGGGGCAAAAGCGCAGTATTTT
CDR3: CASRSEPGQGAKAQYF

D: TRBD2
size: -
J: TRBJ2-5
V: TRBV5-1
DNA: TGCGCCAGCAGCTTGATGGCGGGGGACGAGACCCAGTACTTC
CDR3: CASSLMAGDETQYF

D: TRBD1
size: many
J: TRBJ2-3
V: TRBV24-1
DNA: TGTGCCACCAGTGATTTGGTAGTTGGACAGGGGGGTAGCACAGATACGCAGTATTTT
CDR3: CATSDLVVGQGGSTDTQYF

D: -
size: -
J: TRBJ1-4
V: TRBV7-9
DNA: TGTGCCAGCAGCTCCGTCCGGGACGGAGGCTTGCGGCTGTTTTTT
CDR3: CASSSVRDGGLRLFF

D: -
size: few
J: TRBJ2-5
V: TRBV20-1
DNA: TGCAGTGCTAGAGTCAGGGGAGAGACCCAGTACTTC
CDR3: CSARVRGETQYF

D: -
size: few
J: TRBJ2-7
V: TRBV29-1
DNA: TGCAGCGTTGAACCGTTTACGGGGGAGCAGTACTTC
CDR3: CSVEPFTGEQYF

D: -
size: few
J: TRBJ2-5
V: TRBV11-2
DNA: TGTGCCAGCAGCGCCCCTAGGGGACTCCGAGAGACCCAGTACTTC
CDR3: CASSAPRGLRETQYF

D: -
size: many
J: TRBJ1-3
V: TRBV25-1
DNA: TGTGCCAGCAGTGAATGGGAGGACCGGACGGATGGAAACACCATATATTTT
CDR3: CASSEWEDRTDGNTIYF

D: -
size: -
J: TRBJ2-3
V: TRBV21-1
DNA: TGTGCCAGCAGCAAAGGGCGGACGGCCTCCGAGAATACGCAGTATTTT
CDR3: CASSKGRTASENTQYF

D: -
size: -
J: TRBJ2-3
V: TRBV11-2
DNA: TGTGCCAGCAGCTTATTATTTTGGGGGGCGAAAGATACGCAGTATTTT
CDR3: CASSLLFWGAKDTQYF

D: -
size: -
J: TRBJ2-3
V: TRBV7-6
DNA: TGTGCCAGCAGCTCTAGGGCGGCAAGCAGCGGCTTCACAGATACGCAGTATTTT
CDR3: CASSSRAASSGFTDTQYF

D: -
size: few
J: TRBJ1-5
V: TRBV12-3/TRBV12-4
DNA: TGTGCCAGCAGTTTGAGGGACAGCAATCAGCCCCAGCATTTT
CDR3: CASSLRDSNQPQHF

D: -
size: many
J: TRBJ1-1
V: TRBV4-3
DNA: TGCGCCAGCAGCCAGGCTGGGAGGACGCGCGCTGAAGCTTTCTTT
CDR3: CASSQAGRTRAEAFF

D: -
size: -
J: TRBJ2-1
V: TRBV20-1
DNA: TGCAGTGCTAGAGATCTAACAGGGAGTTGGGATGAGCAGTTCTTC
CDR3: CSARDLTGSWDEQFF

D: TRBD2
size: -
J: TRBJ2-3
V: TRBV2
DNA: TGTGCCAGCAGTGAAATGGCGGGAGGCCGGATAGATACGCAGTATTTT
CDR3: CASSEMAGGRIDTQYF

D: -
size: many
J: TRBJ2-7
V: TRBV11-2
DNA: TGTGCCAGCAGCCCTATTCGGGGATCCTACGAGCAGTACTTC
CDR3: CASSPIRGSYEQYF

D: TRBD1
size: many
J: TRBJ1-2
V: TRBV10-3
DNA: TGTGCCATCAGTGAAGGGCAGGGGGCAAACTATGGCTACACCTTC
CDR3: CAISEGQGANYGYTF

D: -
size: few
J: TRBJ1-1
V: TRBV24-1
DNA: TGTGCCACCAGCGCCGGTGAAATCACTGAAGCTTTCTTT
CDR3: CATSAGEITEAFF

D: -
size: once
J: TRBJ2-7
V: TRBV4-3
DNA: TGCGCCAGCAGCCAAGACCTCCTCAGAGGCTACGAGCAGTACTTC
CDR3: CASSQDLLRGYEQYF

D: -
size: -
J: TRBJ1-1
V: TRBV5-1
DNA: TGCGCCAGCAGCTTGAACGCAGGGGAGGTTGGCACTGAAGCTTTCTTT
CDR3: CASSLNAGEVGTEAFF

D: TRBD2
size: few
J: TRBJ2-5
V: TRBV4-3
DNA: TGCGCCAGCAGCCGCTTACTAGCGGGGGGCCCTGACGGGACCCAGTACTTC
CDR3: CASSRLLAGGPDGTQYF

D: TRBD1
size: -
J: TRBJ2-3
V: TRBV20-1
DNA: TGCAGTGCTGGATCTGACAGGGGCGCCTGGGTGGATACGCAGTATTTT
CDR3: CSAGSDRGAWVDTQYF

D: TRBD2
size: -
J: TRBJ2-3
V: TRBV29-1
DNA: TGCAGCGTTGAAGGCGGGACTAGCGGGGGGGCATTGACGCAGTATTTT
CDR3: CSVEGGTSGGALTQYF

D: TRBD2
size: -
J: TRBJ2-7
V: TRBV12-3/TRBV12-4
DNA: TGTGCCAGCAGTGGGACTAGCGGGGGGACGGTGGAGCAGTACTTC
CDR3: CASSGTSGGTVEQYF

D: TRBD1
size: many
J: TRBJ2-2
V: TRBV24-1
DNA: TGTGCCACCAGTGATCCCGGGACAGGGGGCACCGGGGAGCTGTTTTTT
CDR3: CATSDPGTGGTGELFF

D: -
size: many
J: TRBJ1-1
V: TRBV10-3
DNA: TGTGCCATCAGTGCAAGGTCGGCCACTGAAGCTTTCTTT
CDR3: CAISARSATEAFF

D: -
size: many
J: TRBJ1-6
V: TRBV28
DNA: TGTGCCAGCAGTTTAGGGTCTCAGAATTCACCCCTCCACTTT
CDR3: CASSLGSQNSPLHF

D: TRBD2
size: few
J: TRBJ2-3
V: TRBV20-1
DNA: TGCAGTGCTAGGCCCCCTAGCGGGGAGGGAAACACAGATACGCAGTATTTT
CDR3: CSARPPSGEGNTDTQYF

D: -
size: few
J: TRBJ2-7
V: TRBV5-1
DNA: TGCGCCAGCACTACCCACCCCGGGACAACGCTGCACGAGCAGTACTTC
CDR3: CASTTHPGTTLHEQYF

D: -
size: few
J: TRBJ2-2
V: TRBV6-1
DNA: TGTGCCAGCAGCCCTTCGAGGCTGACGAACACCGGGGAGCTGTTTTTT
CDR3: CASSPSRLTNTGELFF

D: TRBD1
size: many
J: TRBJ1-2
V: TRBV4-1
DNA: TGCGCCAGCAGCCAAGTAGGCTTTATCGGGACAGGGGGCTCTGGCTACACCTTC
CDR3: CASSQVGFIGTGGSGYTF

D: -
size: many
J: TRBJ1-4
V: TRBV5-1
DNA: TGCGCCAGCAGCGCCACCTCCGGGACGAAGCAGGAAAAACTGTTTTTT
CDR3: CASSATSGTKQEKLFF

D: -
size: -
J: TRBJ1-5
V: TRBV19
DNA: TGTGCCAGTATTAAACCCCTTAGGGGAGGGGTCCTCAATCAGCCCCAGCATTTT
CDR3: CASIKPLRGGVLNQPQHF

D: -
size: few
J: TRBJ1-1
V: TRBV10-3
DNA: TGTGCCATCTCTAAAGATGGGACCCTGAACACTGAAGCTTTCTTT
CDR3: CAISKDGTLNTEAFF

D: TRBD1
size: -
J: TRBJ2-6
V: TRBV14
DNA: TGTGCCAGCGCACCCTACAGGGGCTCGGGGGCCAACGTCCTGACTTTC
CDR3: CASAPYRGSGANVLTF

D: -
size: many
J: TRBJ1-2
V: TRBV7-2
DNA: TGTGCCAGCAGCCCGACAGGACCTACTAACTATGGCTACACCTTC
CDR3: CASSPTGPTNYGYTF

D: TRBD1
size: many
J: TRBJ1-5
V: TRBV2
DNA: TGTGCCAGCACCGGGACAGGGAATGAGCCCCAGCATTTT
CDR3: CASTGTGNEPQHF

D: TRBD2
size: many
J: TRBJ2-1
V: TRBV12-3/TRBV12-4
DNA: TGTGCCAGCAGCGTGACTAGCGGGGTTAAGTTCTTC
CDR3: CASSVTSGVKFF

D: -
size: many
J: TRBJ1-6
V: TRBV10-3
DNA: TGTGCCATCAGTGGGACCCAACAGGGAACTAATTCACCCCTCCACTTT
CDR3: CAISGTQQGTNSPLHF

D: -
size: many
J: TRBJ2-3
V: TRBV5-1
DNA: TGTGCCAGCAGCTTAGAACCGGGCACAGATACGCAGTATTTT
CDR3: CASSLEPGTDTQYF